This is a list of T cell receptor beta chains from one sample in a study of shared clonotypes between healthy human individuals. Data came from immunoSEQ multiplex PCR; TCRdb stores just in-frame clones and leaves some out. The sample lists more than 850,000 clones, approximately 80% occurring once. Source material: memory CD4+ T cells from PBMCs. The source of these receptors is a man between 18 and 35 years old in good health. Some clones in this sample may be carry-over from other donors' samples. Both conserved end residues are part of each CDR3. D genes are given only for firm matches. Clone size is not always given. Where it is, it says once, few, many or a class for expanded clones.

j_call	clone_size	d_call	v_call	cdr3_nt	cdr3_aa
TRBJ2-7	NA	NA	TRBV7-6	TGTGCCAGCAGCTTCCAGCCAAATGGCGAGCAGTACTTC	CASSFQPNGEQYF
TRBJ1-5	NA	NA	TRBV28	TGTGCCAGCAGTGGTCGGGTGCGGGGTAGCAATCAGCCCCAGCATTTT	CASSGRVRGSNQPQHF
TRBJ2-7	NA	NA	TRBV28	TGTGCCACCTCGGGGTCCTACGAGCAGTACTTC	CATSGSYEQYF
TRBJ2-1	NA	TRBD2	TRBV27	TGTGCCAGCAGTAAACCGGGACTAGCGGTCAGGCGAGAGTTCTTC	CASSKPGLAVRREFF
TRBJ2-3	NA	NA	TRBV19	TGTGCCAGTAGCCTACCCCCTCGCTCAGATACGCAGTATTTT	CASSLPPRSDTQYF
TRBJ2-7	NA	NA	TRBV30	TGTGCCTGGAGTGTCGGTAGCGACGAGCAGTACTTC	CAWSVGSDEQYF
TRBJ2-1	NA	NA	TRBV5-1	TGCGCCAGCAGCTTGGAGTGGGCCTACAATGAGCAGTTCTTC	CASSLEWAYNEQFF
TRBJ2-2	NA	NA	TRBV7-9	TGTGCCAGCAGCTTCGGTAATGGGGGTCCCGGGGAGCTGTTTTTT	CASSFGNGGPGELFF
TRBJ2-7	NA	NA	TRBV2	TGTGCCAGCAGTTGGGTCCACGAGCAGTACTTC	CASSWVHEQYF
TRBJ2-1	NA	NA	TRBV6-5	TGTGCCAGCAGTCAGCAGGGGATGAACAATGAGCAGTTCTTC	CASSQQGMNNEQFF
TRBJ2-7	NA	NA	TRBV18	TGTGCCAGCTCATGGTCCGCGGGACGGAACTACGAGCAGTACTTC	CASSWSAGRNYEQYF
TRBJ2-2	few	TRBD1	TRBV30	TGTGCCTGGAATATCGACAGGGTCACCGGGGAGCTGTTTTTT	CAWNIDRVTGELFF
TRBJ1-2	NA	NA	TRBV9	TGTGCCAGCAGCGTAGAACCTCTTAAGGTTTCCTATGGCTACACCTTC	CASSVEPLKVSYGYTF
TRBJ2-7	NA	TRBD2	TRBV6-5	TGTGCCAGCACCGAACGACTAGCGGGATCCGAGCAGTACTTC	CASTERLAGSEQYF
TRBJ2-7	NA	NA	TRBV7-9	TGTGCCAGCAGCTTTCAAGGGGAGCAGTACTTC	CASSFQGEQYF
TRBJ2-7	NA	NA	TRBV5-4	TGTGCCAGCAGCATGGGACGGACAGTTACCTACGAGCAGTACTTC	CASSMGRTVTYEQYF
TRBJ2-7	NA	NA	TRBV7-9	TGTGCCAGCAGCTTGGGGGTCCCCTCCGAGCAGTACTTC	CASSLGVPSEQYF
TRBJ2-1	NA	TRBD1	TRBV18	TGTGCCAGCTCACAGATGGTAACCGGGACAGCGAATGAGCAGTTCTTC	CASSQMVTGTANEQFF
TRBJ1-1	NA	TRBD1	TRBV5-6	TGTGCCAGCGGCGTGGGACAGGGAGCCTATGAAGCTTTCTTT	CASGVGQGAYEAFF
TRBJ2-5	once	NA	TRBV7-3	TGTGCCAGCAGCTTAACGTCCCACTTGGGGACCCAGTACTTC	CASSLTSHLGTQYF
TRBJ1-4	NA	NA	TRBV2	TGTGCCAGCATCGCCTGGGGTGGTGAAAAACTGTTTTTT	CASIAWGGEKLFF
TRBJ2-3	NA	TRBD1	TRBV11-2	TGTGCCAGCAGCTTAACGTCTCCTAAGGACAGGGGAACAGATACGCAGTATTTT	CASSLTSPKDRGTDTQYF
TRBJ2-1	NA	TRBD2	TRBV6-5	TGTGCCAGCAGGCTAGCGGAAAACCTGAAGCAGTTCTTC	CASRLAENLKQFF
TRBJ1-5	many	TRBD1	TRBV18	TGTGCCAGCTCACCGGGACAGGGAATCTATCAGCCCCAGCATTTT	CASSPGQGIYQPQHF
TRBJ2-2	NA	NA	TRBV30	TGTGCCTGGAGTGGGACCCCGTCTGGGGAGCTGTTTTTT	CAWSGTPSGELFF